This TCR beta chain was documented in a study of OX40 agonist ivuxolimab in advanced cancers. The study in broad terms: Ivuxolimab was an agonistic, fully human IgG2 monoclonal antibody directed against OX40 (CD134), a costimulatory receptor. Intravenous ivuxolimab was administered to patients every 2 weeks at six dose levels: 0.01, 0.1, 0.3, 1.5, 3 and 10 mg/kg. Of the 50 to 55 patients in dose escalation, some 19 had hepatocellular carcinoma, some 15 had melanoma, 9 had renal cell carcinoma and 9 had head and neck cancer. The dose-escalation cohort was about 83% male with a mean age of approximately 60 years, ranging from roughly 23 to 80. Patients were allowed to have had prior anti-PD-1, anti-PD-L1 or anti-CTLA-4 therapy, and roughly two fifths of the dose-escalation patients had been treated with checkpoint inhibitors. Partial responses occurred in three dose-escalation patients: two with cutaneous melanoma and one with hepatocellular carcinoma. The purpose of peripheral TCRbeta sequencing was to test whether ivuxolimab changed TCR sequence diversity and led to clonal T-cell expansion. The paper describes the monotherapy dose-escalation part (N ≈ 50 patients) of the phase I trial of ivuxolimab.

CDR1 and CDR2 are read off the germline V gene as SGDLS and YYNGEE. Relative to germline, V is 0 bases shorter and J is 0 bases shorter, with 4 bases between their ends. Spanning cysteine to phenylalanine, the CDR3 consists of 14 amino acids. Left in the record is the CDR3 DNA by itself, 42 bases read in frame from the first base. General conclusions and limits of the study: At doses of 0.1 to 3.0 mg/kg, clonal expansion of both CD4+ and CD8+ T cells in blood was seen between baseline and week 6. Low levels of normalized T-cell clonal expansion were also seen in some patients who did not respond. After ivuxolimab, CD8+ T cells had more expanded clones than CD4+ T cells on average. In the 0.1-3.0 mg/kg groups, partial responders had among the lowest normalized peripheral clonal expansion, particularly in CD8+ T cells. The antigen specificity of the clonally expanded peripheral T cells was not determined.

The trial excluded patients who had a history of autoimmune disease or who were on systemic immunosuppression. In every dose cohort, peripheral blood was drawn for TCR sequencing at baseline, cycle 4 day 1, and cycle 7 day 1. The samples were drawn from a first-in-human, open-label, multicenter phase I dose-escalation trial of ivuxolimab. Adults with locally advanced or metastatic melanoma, renal cell carcinoma, hepatocellular carcinoma or head and neck squamous cell carcinoma were enrolled in the trial. CD4+ and CD8+ T cells were sorted separately from peripheral blood before TCR sequencing. Genomic DNA was isolated from the sorted cells so that the TCRbeta CDR3 region could be sequenced. TCRbeta CDR3 regions were sequenced using the immunoSEQ Assay. Held by TCRdb, this immuneACCESS table contains in-frame sequences only and omits some clones. Under half of the omission traces to an unresolved V gene where checked; the cause of the rest is unknown. This sample is represented by roughly 100,000 clones; over 75% of them were singletons. The ten largest make up approximately 0.52% of the sample.

A word on this clone: Its antigen remains unidentified. No clone much larger than this one lies a single base away; base qualities are absent.

This sample comprised CD4+ or CD8+ T cells sorted from blood, obtained in a trial of the OX40 agonist ivuxolimab. This receptor was taken from an adult with an advanced solid tumor such as melanoma, head and neck, liver or kidney cancer. The V and J genes are TRBV9 and TRBJ2-4; the D gene remains uncertain. The nucleotides are TGTGCCAGCAGCGTAGGACTAGCCAAAAACATTCAGTACTTC. It encodes CASSVGLAKNIQYF.